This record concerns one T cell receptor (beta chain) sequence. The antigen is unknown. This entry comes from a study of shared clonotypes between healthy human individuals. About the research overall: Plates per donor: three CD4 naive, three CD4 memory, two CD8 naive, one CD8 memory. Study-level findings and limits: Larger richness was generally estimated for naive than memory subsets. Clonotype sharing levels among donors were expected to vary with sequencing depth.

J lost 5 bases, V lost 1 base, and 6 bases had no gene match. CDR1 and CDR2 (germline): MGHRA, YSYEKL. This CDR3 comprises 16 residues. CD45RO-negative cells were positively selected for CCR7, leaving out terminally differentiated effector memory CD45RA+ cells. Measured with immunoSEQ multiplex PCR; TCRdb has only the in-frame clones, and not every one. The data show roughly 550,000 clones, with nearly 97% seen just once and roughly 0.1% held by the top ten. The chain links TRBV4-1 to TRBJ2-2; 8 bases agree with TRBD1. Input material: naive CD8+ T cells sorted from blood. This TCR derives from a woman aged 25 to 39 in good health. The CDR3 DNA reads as TGCGCCAGCAGCCAAGGGGCAGGGGGCAAGACCGGGGAGCTGTTTTTT. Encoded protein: CASSQGAGGKTGELFF.